This TCR beta chain stems from a study of CXCR3-negative and CXCR3-positive naive CD8 T cells. The CDR3 sequence is 15 residues long. CDR1 is SGHRS, CDR2 YFSETQ, per germline. With regard to this clonotype: What it binds is not known.

UMI-labeled 5' RACE yielded the TRB cDNA libraries. TCRdb re-called the 5' RACE reads; every CDR3 protein appears as one record, without DNA. The table lists 75,000 to 100,000 distinct CDR3 sequences, with around 1.4% in the top ten. Findings of the study overall: Diversity ran similarly high across both naive subsets but far lower in memory CD8+ cells.

The chain is built from TRBV5-1 and TRBJ2-2; lacking DNA, the TRBD2 call made by TCRdb goes unchecked. The source of this sequence is a human donor in good health. Some clones in this sample may be carry-over from other donors' samples. The sample taken for sequencing was naive CXCR3- CD8+ T cells from blood. Subset specified: CD45RO-CCR7+CD27+CD95- naive CD8+ T cells lacking CXCR3 (TNR3-). CDR3 sequence reads: CASSFGTSRTGELFF.